The TCR beta chain described here comes from a study of T cells expressing NK-cell markers. Study in general: Obtained from sorted CD3+CD56+NKG2C+, CD3+CD56+NKG2C- and CD3+CD56-NKG2C+ T cells were the TCR beta repertoires. Seven donors tested HCMV-seropositive and one tested seronegative among the eight sequenced.

As concerns this clonotype: The antigen is not known.

With the 5' RACE reads reprocessed, TCRdb shows one record per CDR3 protein and no DNA. Recorded for this sample: 30,000 or so distinct CDR3 sequences. Study-wide points: Expanded clones of NKG2C+ T cells had an unclear HCMV specificity. NKG2C+ dominant clonotypes from over 5 donors made up about 1.0-8% of CD8+ T cells.

The CDR3 is 16 residues long. The V gene's germline CDR1 is SNHLY and CDR2 FYNNEI. The receptor's source is a woman between 18 and 69 years old in good health. The V gene is TRBV2, the J gene TRBJ2-1; TCRdb names TRBD1, which stays unverified in the absence of DNA. The source material was blood T cells: a sorted CD56 or NKG2C T cell subset, CD4+ or CD8+ T cells, or bulk PBMC T cells (not recorded which). CDR3 sequence reads: CASSPKGASTYNEQFF.